Listed below are T cell receptor beta chains from one sample, sequenced in a study of a mutant IDH1 vaccine in newly diagnosed glioma. Repertoires were generated with immunoSEQ multiplex PCR, while TCRdb's copy carries only in-frame clones and drops some. The sample has roughly 60,000 clones; around 84% are singletons. The antigens these receptors bind are not known. The sequenced sample was PBMCs, obtained from a glioma patient whose treatment included an IDH1 peptide vaccine. The receptors were gathered from a man in his thirties or forties with glioma. The CDR3 runs from the conserved cysteine through the conserved F or W. The order of the fields is J gene, V gene, clone size, D gene, CDR3 protein, CDR3 DNA. D genes are given only for firm matches. Only some rows state a clone size, as once, few, many or a class for expanded clones.

j_call: TRBJ2-5; v_call: TRBV5-1; clone_size: once; d_call: .; cdr3_aa: CASSRPDGKETQYF; cdr3_nt: TGCGCCAGCAGCCGACCGGACGGCAAAGAGACCCAGTACTTC
j_call: TRBJ1-5; v_call: TRBV6-6; clone_size: once; d_call: .; cdr3_aa: CASSKGNWVSNQPQHF; cdr3_nt: TGTGCCAGCAGTAAAGGAAACTGGGTTAGCAATCAGCCCCAGCATTTT
j_call: TRBJ1-2; v_call: TRBV5-4; clone_size: few; d_call: .; cdr3_aa: CASSLAGSYGYTF; cdr3_nt: TGTGCCAGCAGCTTGGCAGGCTCCTATGGCTACACCTTC
j_call: TRBJ2-2; v_call: TRBV29-1; clone_size: .; d_call: TRBD1; cdr3_aa: CSVPGQGGNTGELFF; cdr3_nt: TGCAGCGTCCCAGGACAGGGTGGGAACACCGGGGAGCTGTTTTTT
j_call: TRBJ2-5; v_call: TRBV5-1; clone_size: .; d_call: .; cdr3_aa: CASSFSGPQETQYF; cdr3_nt: TGCGCCAGCAGCTTCTCGGGTCCCCAAGAGACCCAGTACTTC
j_call: TRBJ1-5; v_call: TRBV4-2; clone_size: .; d_call: .; cdr3_aa: CASSQEGADQPQHF; cdr3_nt: TGTGCCAGCAGCCAAGAGGGGGCCGATCAGCCCCAGCATTTT
j_call: TRBJ2-5; v_call: TRBV19; clone_size: .; d_call: .; cdr3_aa: CASSGETQYF; cdr3_nt: TGTGCCAGTAGTGGAGAGACCCAGTACTTC
j_call: TRBJ1-1; v_call: TRBV5-1; clone_size: .; d_call: TRBD1; cdr3_aa: CASSPWTGGYTEAFF; cdr3_nt: TGCGCCAGCAGCCCCTGGACAGGGGGCTACACTGAAGCTTTCTTT
j_call: TRBJ2-1; v_call: TRBV6-5; clone_size: .; d_call: .; cdr3_aa: CASRILAEYYNEQFF; cdr3_nt: TGTGCCAGCAGGATCTTAGCGGAATACTACAATGAGCAGTTCTTC
j_call: TRBJ2-1; v_call: TRBV5-6; clone_size: .; d_call: TRBD2; cdr3_aa: CASSAALAGGYNEQFF; cdr3_nt: TGTGCCAGCAGCGCAGCCTTAGCGGGGGGCTACAATGAGCAGTTCTTC
j_call: TRBJ1-2; v_call: TRBV10-2; clone_size: .; d_call: .; cdr3_aa: CASSMGGENGYTF; cdr3_nt: TGCGCCAGCAGTATGGGGGGCGAGAATGGCTACACCTTC
j_call: TRBJ2-7; v_call: TRBV6-6; clone_size: once; d_call: TRBD1; cdr3_aa: CASSYTGTGIYEQYF; cdr3_nt: TGTGCCAGCAGTTACACCGGGACAGGGATCTACGAGCAGTACTTC
j_call: TRBJ2-7; v_call: TRBV9; clone_size: .; d_call: TRBD2; cdr3_aa: CASSERGSYYEQYF; cdr3_nt: TGTGCCAGCAGCGAGCGGGGATCTTACTACGAGCAGTACTTC
j_call: TRBJ2-7; v_call: TRBV11-2; clone_size: .; d_call: .; cdr3_aa: CASRSGTTVHEQYF; cdr3_nt: TGTGCCAGCAGGTCCGGGACCACCGTCCACGAGCAGTACTTC
j_call: TRBJ1-1; v_call: TRBV7-9; clone_size: .; d_call: TRBD1; cdr3_aa: CASSSWTGGPDTEAFF; cdr3_nt: TGTGCCAGCAGCTCATGGACAGGGGGCCCGGACACTGAAGCTTTCTTT
j_call: TRBJ2-3; v_call: TRBV5-1; clone_size: .; d_call: .; cdr3_aa: CASSPARADTQYF; cdr3_nt: TGCGCCAGCAGCCCGGCCAGGGCAGATACGCAGTATTTT
j_call: TRBJ2-2; v_call: TRBV11-3; clone_size: .; d_call: .; cdr3_aa: CASSLESKKELFF; cdr3_nt: TGTGCCAGCAGTTTAGAGTCAAAAAAGGAGCTGTTTTTT
j_call: TRBJ1-1; v_call: TRBV4-1; clone_size: .; d_call: .; cdr3_aa: CASSQVGGYTEAFF; cdr3_nt: TGCGCCAGCAGCCAAGTAGGGGGGTACACTGAAGCTTTCTTT
j_call: TRBJ2-7; v_call: TRBV28; clone_size: .; d_call: .; cdr3_aa: CASSLQGQGYEQYF; cdr3_nt: TGTGCCAGCAGTTTACAGGGGCAAGGCTACGAGCAGTACTTC
j_call: TRBJ2-5; v_call: TRBV5-1; clone_size: .; d_call: .; cdr3_aa: CASSLEGLGETQYF; cdr3_nt: TGCGCCAGCAGCTTGGAGGGGCTGGGAGAGACCCAGTACTTC
j_call: TRBJ1-3; v_call: TRBV7-9; clone_size: .; d_call: .; cdr3_aa: CASSPANVQGSGNTIYF; cdr3_nt: TGTGCCAGCAGCCCCGCAAACGTACAGGGATCTGGAAACACCATATATTTT
j_call: TRBJ2-7; v_call: TRBV6-5; clone_size: .; d_call: .; cdr3_aa: CASSSKQGGDYEQYF; cdr3_nt: TGTGCCAGCAGTTCAAAACAGGGTGGAGACTACGAGCAGTACTTC
j_call: TRBJ2-7; v_call: TRBV28; clone_size: .; d_call: TRBD2; cdr3_aa: CASESTMASGGPSSYEQYF; cdr3_nt: TGTGCCAGCGAGAGTACAATGGCTAGCGGGGGCCCAAGCTCCTACGAGCAGTACTTC
j_call: TRBJ2-7; v_call: TRBV6-6; clone_size: .; d_call: .; cdr3_aa: CASSDPGTPSYEQYF; cdr3_nt: TGTGCCAGCAGCGACCCCGGGACACCATCCTACGAGCAGTACTTC
j_call: TRBJ2-1; v_call: TRBV5-1; clone_size: .; d_call: .; cdr3_aa: CASREEGSNEQFF; cdr3_nt: TGCGCCAGCAGGGAGGAGGGGAGCAATGAGCAGTTCTTC
j_call: TRBJ2-4; v_call: TRBV7-9; clone_size: .; d_call: TRBD2; cdr3_aa: CASSLGAGGSKNIQYF; cdr3_nt: TGTGCCAGCAGCTTAGGAGCGGGGGGTTCCAAAAACATTCAGTACTTC
j_call: TRBJ2-3; v_call: TRBV7-9; clone_size: .; d_call: .; cdr3_aa: CASSPRKRTERTDTQYF; cdr3_nt: TGTGCCAGCAGCCCCAGAAAAAGGACAGAAAGGACAGATACGCAGTATTTT
j_call: TRBJ1-2; v_call: TRBV5-6; clone_size: .; d_call: .; cdr3_aa: CASSSNYGYTF; cdr3_nt: TGTGCCAGCAGCTCTAACTATGGCTACACCTTC
j_call: TRBJ2-5; v_call: TRBV28; clone_size: .; d_call: TRBD2; cdr3_aa: CASSLRSGGWETQYF; cdr3_nt: TGTGCCAGCAGTTTGAGAAGCGGGGGGTGGGAGACCCAGTACTTC
j_call: TRBJ1-2; v_call: TRBV28; clone_size: .; d_call: TRBD1; cdr3_aa: CASRLGQDYGYTF; cdr3_nt: TGTGCCAGCAGGCTCGGACAGGACTATGGCTACACCTTC
j_call: TRBJ2-5; v_call: TRBV2; clone_size: .; d_call: .; cdr3_aa: CASRRTSNPETQYF; cdr3_nt: TGTGCCAGCAGAAGGACCTCGAACCCGGAGACCCAGTACTTC
j_call: TRBJ2-7; v_call: TRBV5-4; clone_size: .; d_call: TRBD2; cdr3_aa: CASSLADQRGQYF; cdr3_nt: TGTGCCAGCAGCTTGGCCGACCAGCGGGGGCAGTACTTC
j_call: TRBJ2-1; v_call: TRBV2; clone_size: .; d_call: TRBD2; cdr3_aa: CASSTNLAGAGGEQFF; cdr3_nt: TGTGCCAGCAGTACTAATTTAGCGGGGGCGGGCGGTGAGCAGTTCTTC
j_call: TRBJ2-1; v_call: TRBV5-1; clone_size: .; d_call: .; cdr3_aa: CASSRGEEQFF; cdr3_nt: TGCGCCAGCAGCCGGGGTGAGGAGCAGTTCTTC
j_call: TRBJ1-5; v_call: TRBV6-1; clone_size: .; d_call: .; cdr3_aa: CASSEWGGGNQPQHF; cdr3_nt: TGTGCCAGCAGTGAATGGGGAGGGGGGAATCAGCCCCAGCATTTT
j_call: TRBJ2-1; v_call: TRBV7-8; clone_size: .; d_call: .; cdr3_aa: CASSFSASFSYNEQFF; cdr3_nt: TGTGCCAGCAGCTTTTCAGCGTCCTTCTCCTACAATGAGCAGTTCTTC
j_call: TRBJ1-5; v_call: TRBV28; clone_size: .; d_call: TRBD1; cdr3_aa: CASREGQGHQPQHF; cdr3_nt: TGTGCCAGCAGGGAAGGACAGGGTCATCAGCCCCAGCATTTT
j_call: TRBJ1-5; v_call: TRBV19; clone_size: .; d_call: .; cdr3_aa: CASSIQGINQPQHF; cdr3_nt: TGTGCCAGTAGTATTCAGGGTATTAATCAGCCCCAGCATTTT
j_call: TRBJ1-5; v_call: TRBV10-2; clone_size: .; d_call: .; cdr3_aa: CASNESSRDNQPQHF; cdr3_nt: TGCGCCAGCAATGAGTCGAGCCGGGACAATCAGCCCCAGCATTTT
j_call: TRBJ1-4; v_call: TRBV28; clone_size: .; d_call: .; cdr3_aa: CGAQGSAWGAEKLFF; cdr3_nt: TGTGGAGCACAGGGCTCAGCCTGGGGGGCTGAAAAACTGTTTTTT
j_call: TRBJ1-6; v_call: TRBV4-1; clone_size: .; d_call: TRBD1; cdr3_aa: CASSPQTGGLGRSYNSPLHF; cdr3_nt: TGCGCCAGCAGCCCCCAGACAGGGGGCCTCGGACGCTCCTATAATTCACCCCTCCACTTT
j_call: TRBJ2-2; v_call: TRBV7-7; clone_size: .; d_call: .; cdr3_aa: CASSSSWGGELFF; cdr3_nt: TGTGCCAGCAGCTCCTCTTGGGGAGGGGAGCTGTTTTTT
j_call: TRBJ1-1; v_call: TRBV6-6; clone_size: .; d_call: TRBD1; cdr3_aa: CASSMTGTGNTEAFF; cdr3_nt: TGTGCCAGCAGTATGACAGGGACGGGGAACACTGAAGCTTTCTTT
j_call: TRBJ1-1; v_call: TRBV7-9; clone_size: .; d_call: .; cdr3_aa: CASSSGQNTEAFF; cdr3_nt: TGTGCCAGCAGCTCCGGACAGAACACTGAAGCTTTCTTT
j_call: TRBJ2-1; v_call: TRBV6-5; clone_size: .; d_call: TRBD2; cdr3_aa: CASSYSLAGGLLEQFF; cdr3_nt: TGTGCCAGCAGTTATTCCCTAGCGGGGGGGCTATTAGAGCAGTTCTTC
j_call: TRBJ2-1; v_call: TRBV6-5; clone_size: .; d_call: .; cdr3_aa: CASLSPFNEQFF; cdr3_nt: TGTGCCAGCCTTTCTCCTTTTAATGAGCAGTTCTTC
j_call: TRBJ1-6; v_call: TRBV5-4; clone_size: .; d_call: .; cdr3_aa: CASSWKSSYNSPLHF; cdr3_nt: TGTGCCAGCAGCTGGAAGAGCTCCTATAATTCACCCCTCCACTTT
j_call: TRBJ2-3; v_call: TRBV6-6; clone_size: .; d_call: .; cdr3_aa: CASSYSDLDTQYF; cdr3_nt: TGTGCCAGCAGTTACTCCGATCTGGACACGCAGTATTTT
j_call: TRBJ1-6; v_call: TRBV5-5; clone_size: .; d_call: .; cdr3_aa: CASSPAPDNSPLHF; cdr3_nt: TGTGCCAGCAGCCCGGCCCCGGACAATTCACCCCTCCACTTT
j_call: TRBJ1-3; v_call: TRBV19; clone_size: .; d_call: .; cdr3_aa: CASSIGVKGNTIYF; cdr3_nt: TGTGCCAGTAGTATTGGGGTTAAGGGAAACACCATATATTTT
j_call: TRBJ1-6; v_call: TRBV6-6; clone_size: .; d_call: .; cdr3_aa: CASSYSTGSSPLHF; cdr3_nt: TGTGCCAGCAGTTACTCGACAGGTAGTTCACCCCTCCACTTT
j_call: TRBJ1-5; v_call: TRBV7-2; clone_size: .; d_call: .; cdr3_aa: CASSREGGDQPQHF; cdr3_nt: TGTGCCAGCAGCAGGGAGGGTGGGGATCAGCCCCAGCATTTT
j_call: TRBJ2-7; v_call: TRBV11-3; clone_size: .; d_call: .; cdr3_aa: CASSLRQGYEQYF; cdr3_nt: TGTGCCAGCAGCTTGAGGCAGGGTTACGAGCAGTACTTC
j_call: TRBJ1-2; v_call: TRBV5-6; clone_size: .; d_call: .; cdr3_aa: CASSLYSPSLTNYGYTF; cdr3_nt: TGTGCCAGCAGCTTGTATAGTCCTTCTCTAACTAACTATGGCTACACCTTC
j_call: TRBJ2-7; v_call: TRBV5-1; clone_size: once; d_call: TRBD1; cdr3_aa: CASSPTTGASSEQYF; cdr3_nt: TGCGCCAGCAGCCCTACGACAGGGGCATCTTCCGAGCAGTACTTC
j_call: TRBJ2-3; v_call: TRBV5-4; clone_size: .; d_call: TRBD2; cdr3_aa: CASSTSGGANTDTQYF; cdr3_nt: TGTGCCAGCAGCACTAGCGGGGGGGCCAACACAGATACGCAGTATTTT
j_call: TRBJ2-7; v_call: TRBV28; clone_size: .; d_call: .; cdr3_aa: CASSSPEGTPSYEQYF; cdr3_nt: TGTGCCAGCAGTTCCCCGGAGGGGACCCCCTCCTACGAGCAGTACTTC
j_call: TRBJ2-2; v_call: TRBV13; clone_size: .; d_call: .; cdr3_aa: CASSLTAGQPANTGELFF; cdr3_nt: TGTGCCAGCAGCCTGACCGCGGGACAGCCCGCGAACACCGGGGAGCTGTTTTTT
j_call: TRBJ2-2; v_call: TRBV2; clone_size: .; d_call: .; cdr3_aa: CASSESAYRGPTGELFF; cdr3_nt: TGTGCCAGCAGTGAATCCGCGTATAGAGGTCCCACCGGGGAGCTGTTTTTT